Listed below are T cell receptor beta chains from one sample, sequenced in a study of shared clonotypes between healthy human individuals. Using immunoSEQ multiplex PCR, the repertoire was profiled, and TCRdb retains in-frame clones only, with some absent. This sample has a few million clones, with just over 90% found just once. The sample was naive CD4+ T cells sorted from blood. Receptors were obtained from a man between 18 and 29 years old in good health. Both conserved end residues are part of each CDR3. A D gene is named only where the DNA matches it firmly. A row's size may be missing; if present it is once, few, many or a size class.

J: TRBJ2-3; size: .; length: 14; D: .; V: TRBV5-4; CDR3: CASSPLTSTDTQYF; DNA: TGTGCCAGCAGCCCACTTACTAGCACAGATACGCAGTATTTT
J: TRBJ2-5; size: .; length: 13; D: .; V: TRBV11-3; CDR3: CASSRGPHQTQYF; DNA: TGTGCCAGCAGCAGGGGACCCCACCAGACCCAGTACTTC
J: TRBJ2-1; size: .; length: 14; D: .; V: TRBV4-2; CDR3: CASSQESLTNEQFF; DNA: TGTGCCAGCAGCCAAGAATCGCTAACCAATGAGCAGTTCTTC
J: TRBJ2-7; size: .; length: 18; D: .; V: TRBV21-1; CDR3: CASSKRQGYSGDSYEQYF; DNA: TGTGCCAGCAGCAAACGACAGGGGTATAGCGGAGACTCCTACGAGCAGTACTTC
J: TRBJ2-7; size: .; length: 12; D: .; V: TRBV7-2; CDR3: CASSLVSNEQYF; DNA: TGTGCCAGCAGCTTAGTTAGCAACGAGCAGTACTTC
J: TRBJ1-5; size: .; length: 16; D: .; V: TRBV27; CDR3: CASSFRAVASNQPQHF; DNA: TGTGCCAGCAGTTTCAGGGCCGTGGCGAGCAATCAGCCCCAGCATTTT
J: TRBJ1-2; size: few; length: 13; D: TRBD1; V: TRBV30; CDR3: CAWSGTGRYGYTF; DNA: TGTGCCTGGAGTGGGACAGGGAGGTATGGCTACACCTTC
J: TRBJ1-1; size: .; length: 12; D: .; V: TRBV6-6; CDR3: CASSPIDTEAFF; DNA: TGTGCCAGCAGCCCGATCGACACTGAAGCTTTCTTT
J: TRBJ2-1; size: .; length: 22; D: .; V: TRBV7-6; CDR3: CASSFTSILQNRVSGSYNEQFF; DNA: TGTGCCAGCAGCTTTACCTCCATCCTTCAAAACAGGGTGTCGGGCTCCTACAATGAGCAGTTCTTC
J: TRBJ1-1; size: .; length: 13; D: .; V: TRBV7-3; CDR3: CASSLTTNTEAFF; DNA: TGTGCCAGCAGCTTAACGACGAACACTGAAGCTTTCTTT
J: TRBJ2-2; size: once; length: 15; D: .; V: TRBV4-2; CDR3: CASSQDFENTGELFF; DNA: TGTGCCAGCAGCCAAGATTTCGAGAACACCGGGGAGCTGTTTTTT
J: TRBJ1-2; size: .; length: 15; D: .; V: TRBV7-8; CDR3: CASSLVLGANYGYTF; DNA: TGTGCCAGCAGCTTAGTTCTGGGAGCTAACTATGGCTACACCTTC
J: TRBJ2-1; size: .; length: 15; D: .; V: TRBV18; CDR3: CASSTLPSSNNEQFF; DNA: TGTGCCAGCTCAACACTACCTAGTTCAAACAATGAGCAGTTCTTC
J: TRBJ1-4; size: .; length: 16; D: .; V: TRBV5-1; CDR3: CASSSQGPDLNEKLFF; DNA: TGCGCCAGCAGCTCTCAGGGGCCTGACCTTAATGAAAAACTGTTTTTT
J: TRBJ2-7; size: once; length: 13; D: .; V: TRBV15; CDR3: CATSRQMGYEQYF; DNA: TGTGCCACCAGCAGACAGATGGGCTACGAGCAGTACTTC
J: TRBJ2-2; size: .; length: 14; D: .; V: TRBV11-3; CDR3: CASSSKRGTGELFF; DNA: TGTGCCAGCAGCTCGAAAAGGGGCACCGGGGAGCTGTTTTTT
J: TRBJ1-4; size: .; length: 14; D: .; V: TRBV7-9; CDR3: CASSLWGGGEKLFF; DNA: TGTGCCAGCAGCCTCTGGGGGGGAGGTGAAAAACTGTTTTTT
J: TRBJ1-2; size: .; length: 16; D: .; V: TRBV7-9; CDR3: CASSLANSFPNYGYTF; DNA: TGTGCCAGCAGCTTGGCGAACTCCTTCCCTAACTATGGCTACACCTTC
J: TRBJ2-7; size: .; length: 16; D: TRBD1; V: TRBV5-1; CDR3: CASSPPTGTGRFEQYF; DNA: TGCGCCAGCAGCCCTCCCACAGGGACAGGCAGATTCGAGCAGTACTTC
J: TRBJ2-5; size: .; length: 14; D: .; V: TRBV7-9; CDR3: CASSLSANWETQYF; DNA: TGTGCCAGCAGCTTAAGCGCTAATTGGGAGACCCAGTACTTC
J: TRBJ2-5; size: .; length: 13; D: TRBD1; V: TRBV7-2; CDR3: CASRQGIQETQYF; DNA: TGTGCCAGCCGACAGGGGATACAAGAGACCCAGTACTTC
J: TRBJ1-3; size: .; length: 15; D: .; V: TRBV6-6; CDR3: CASRQYLESGNTIYF; DNA: TGTGCCAGTAGACAGTACCTAGAGTCCGGAAACACCATATATTTT
J: TRBJ2-2; size: .; length: 15; D: .; V: TRBV2; CDR3: CASSSDGRWTGELFF; DNA: TGTGCCAGCAGTTCGGACGGACGATGGACCGGGGAGCTGTTTTTT
J: TRBJ2-1; size: once; length: 15; D: .; V: TRBV5-1; CDR3: CASSFRAGLHNEQFF; DNA: TGCGCCAGCAGCTTTAGGGCAGGGTTACACAATGAGCAGTTCTTC
J: TRBJ1-3; size: .; length: 15; D: TRBD1; V: TRBV7-9; CDR3: CASESGGGGGNTIYF; DNA: TGTGCCTCAGAGTCAGGGGGCGGTGGTGGAAACACCATATATTTT
J: TRBJ1-1; size: .; length: 15; D: TRBD1; V: TRBV25-1; CDR3: CASSEFGQGAPEAFF; DNA: TGTGCCAGCAGTGAATTCGGACAGGGGGCCCCTGAAGCTTTCTTT
J: TRBJ2-3; size: once; length: 15; D: .; V: TRBV5-1; CDR3: CASSSAGTSTDTQYF; DNA: TGCGCCAGCAGTTCAGCGGGCACTAGCACAGATACGCAGTATTTT
J: TRBJ1-2; size: .; length: 15; D: .; V: TRBV28; CDR3: CASSLSEKWVGGYTF; DNA: TGTGCCAGCAGTTTATCGGAAAAGTGGGTCGGTGGCTACACCTTC
J: TRBJ2-5; size: .; length: 14; D: .; V: TRBV7-2; CDR3: CASSLAWDGKTQYF; DNA: TGTGCCAGCAGCTTAGCGTGGGACGGAAAGACCCAGTACTTC
J: TRBJ1-6; size: .; length: 12; D: .; V: TRBV19; CDR3: CASSWSNSPLHF; DNA: TGTGCCAGTAGTTGGTCTAATTCACCCCTCCACTTT
J: TRBJ1-3; size: .; length: 14; D: .; V: TRBV19; CDR3: CASSATGSGNTIYF; DNA: TGTGCCAGTAGTGCGACAGGATCTGGAAACACCATATATTTT
J: TRBJ1-1; size: .; length: 13; D: .; V: TRBV5-1; CDR3: CASSWLGNTEAFF; DNA: TGCGCCAGCAGCTGGTTAGGGAACACTGAAGCTTTCTTT
J: TRBJ2-7; size: .; length: 13; D: .; V: TRBV6-1; CDR3: CASSEAIMGHKYF; DNA: TGTGCCAGCAGTGAAGCGATCATGGGACATAAGTACTTC
J: TRBJ2-1; size: .; length: 17; D: TRBD2; V: TRBV11-2; CDR3: CASSSLRAGLADNEQFF; DNA: TGTGCCAGCAGCTCCCTCCGAGCGGGACTAGCGGACAATGAGCAGTTCTTC
J: TRBJ1-4; size: once; length: 12; D: .; V: TRBV5-1; CDR3: CASSLDREKLFF; DNA: TGCGCCAGCAGCTTGGACCGTGAAAAACTGTTTTTT
J: TRBJ1-2; size: .; length: 13; D: TRBD1; V: TRBV19; CDR3: CASSTKGTGPIIF; DNA: TGTGCCAGTAGTACAAAAGGGACAGGGCCAATAATCTTC
J: TRBJ1-2; size: once; length: 15; D: TRBD1; V: TRBV5-1; CDR3: CASTSKGQGAYGYTF; DNA: TGCGCCAGCACCTCCAAGGGGCAGGGGGCTTACGGCTACACCTTC
J: TRBJ1-3; size: .; length: 14; D: .; V: TRBV5-1; CDR3: CASSLGGAGNTIYF; DNA: TGCGCCAGCAGCTTGGGGGGCGCGGGAAACACCATATATTTT
J: TRBJ2-7; size: once; length: 13; D: .; V: TRBV6-5; CDR3: CASSRTGTYEQYF; DNA: TGTGCCAGCAGCAGGACGGGGACCTACGAGCAGTACTTC
J: TRBJ2-2; size: .; length: 16; D: TRBD2; V: TRBV28; CDR3: CASSYSGRGNTGELFF; DNA: TGTGCCAGCAGTTATAGCGGGAGAGGCAACACCGGGGAGCTGTTTTTT
J: TRBJ1-5; size: once; length: 13; D: .; V: TRBV6-1; CDR3: CASRGLSNQPQHF; DNA: TGTGCCAGCAGAGGTCTTAGCAATCAGCCCCAGCATTTT
J: TRBJ1-5; size: .; length: 17; D: .; V: TRBV7-9; CDR3: CASSPGGVVGGNQPQHF; DNA: TGTGCCAGCAGCCCAGGAGGGGTAGTGGGAGGGAATCAGCCCCAGCATTTT
J: TRBJ2-2; size: .; length: 14; D: .; V: TRBV7-3; CDR3: CASSEYPQGGELFF; DNA: TGTGCCAGCAGCGAATACCCACAGGGCGGGGAGCTGTTTTTT
J: TRBJ1-1; size: .; length: 13; D: .; V: TRBV6-1; CDR3: CASSELGPTEAFF; DNA: TGTGCCAGCAGTGAACTCGGGCCCACTGAAGCTTTCTTT
J: TRBJ2-1; size: .; length: 13; D: .; V: TRBV21-1; CDR3: CASRKGAYNEQFF; DNA: TGTGCCAGCAGGAAGGGGGCCTACAATGAGCAGTTCTTC
J: TRBJ1-2; size: .; length: 13; D: .; V: TRBV5-4; CDR3: CASSTGGGTGYTF; DNA: TGTGCCAGCAGTACGGGAGGCGGGACAGGCTACACCTTC
J: TRBJ1-4; size: once; length: 13; D: .; V: TRBV5-6; CDR3: CASSSGVSEKLFF; DNA: TGTGCCAGCAGCTCTGGAGTCAGTGAAAAACTGTTTTTT
J: TRBJ2-7; size: once; length: 16; D: .; V: TRBV7-2; CDR3: CASSLPFNPGHYEQYF; DNA: TGTGCCAGCAGCTTACCTTTCAATCCCGGTCACTACGAGCAGTACTTC
J: TRBJ2-3; size: .; length: 14; D: .; V: TRBV5-6; CDR3: CASSSRGGSDTQYF; DNA: TGTGCCAGCAGCTCCAGGGGGGGTTCAGATACGCAGTATTTT
J: TRBJ1-1; size: .; length: 12; D: .; V: TRBV29-1; CDR3: CSVVEGPTEAFF; DNA: TGCAGCGTTGTGGAGGGTCCCACTGAAGCTTTCTTT
J: TRBJ2-3; size: .; length: 11; D: .; V: TRBV6-1; CDR3: CASTSRGTQYF; DNA: TGTGCCAGTACCAGCCGTGGTACGCAGTATTTT
J: TRBJ2-3; size: .; length: 13; D: .; V: TRBV19; CDR3: CASSTLIRDTQYF; DNA: TGTGCCAGTAGTACTCTGATAAGGGATACGCAGTATTTT
J: TRBJ2-2; size: .; length: 15; D: TRBD1; V: TRBV29-1; CDR3: CSVRKTGGNTGELFF; DNA: TGCAGCGTTAGGAAGACAGGGGGAAACACCGGGGAGCTGTTTTTT
J: TRBJ2-7; size: .; length: 15; D: TRBD1; V: TRBV9; CDR3: CASSSRTGASYEQYF; DNA: TGTGCCAGCAGCTCAAGGACAGGGGCCTCCTACGAGCAGTACTTC
J: TRBJ1-2; size: few; length: 13; D: .; V: TRBV30; CDR3: CAWSVGRGDGYTF; DNA: TGTGCCTGGAGTGTCGGTCGGGGTGATGGCTACACCTTC